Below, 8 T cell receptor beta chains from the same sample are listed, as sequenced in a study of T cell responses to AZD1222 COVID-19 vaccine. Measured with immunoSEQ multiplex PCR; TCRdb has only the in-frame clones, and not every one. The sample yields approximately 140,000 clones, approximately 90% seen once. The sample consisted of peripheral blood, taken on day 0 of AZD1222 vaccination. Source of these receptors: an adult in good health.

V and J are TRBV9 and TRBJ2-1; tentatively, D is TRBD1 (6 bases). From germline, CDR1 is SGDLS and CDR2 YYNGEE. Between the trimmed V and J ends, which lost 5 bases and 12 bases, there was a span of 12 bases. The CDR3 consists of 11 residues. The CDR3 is CASRGGKGQFF. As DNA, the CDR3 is TGTGCCAGCAGAGGGGGTAAGGGGCAGTTCTTC.

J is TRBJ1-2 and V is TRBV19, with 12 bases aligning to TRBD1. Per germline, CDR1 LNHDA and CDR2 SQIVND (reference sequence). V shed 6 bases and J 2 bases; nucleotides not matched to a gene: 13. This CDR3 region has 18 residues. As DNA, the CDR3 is TGTGCCAGTAGCACAGCCGGGACAGGGGGCCTGATAAACTATGGCTACACCTTC. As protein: CASSTAGTGGLINYGYTF. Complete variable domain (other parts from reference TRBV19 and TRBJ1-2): DGGITQSPKYLFRKEGQNVTLSCEQNLNHDAMYWYRQDPGQGLRLIYYSQIVNDFQKGDIAEGYSVSREKKESFPLTVTSAQKNPTAFYLCASSTAGTGGLINYGYTFGSGTRLTVV.

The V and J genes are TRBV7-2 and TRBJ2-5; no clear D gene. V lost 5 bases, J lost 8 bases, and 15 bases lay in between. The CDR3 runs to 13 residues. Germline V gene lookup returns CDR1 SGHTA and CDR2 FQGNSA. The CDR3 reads CASSPIRTETQYF. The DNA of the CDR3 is TGTGCCAGCAGCCCGATAAGAACGGAAACCCAGTACTTC.

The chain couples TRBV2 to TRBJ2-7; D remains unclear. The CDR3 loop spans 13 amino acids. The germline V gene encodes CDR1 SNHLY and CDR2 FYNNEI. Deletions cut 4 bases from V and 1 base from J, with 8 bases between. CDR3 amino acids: CASSAGGSYEQYF. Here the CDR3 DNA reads TGTGCCAGCAGTGCTGGTGGGTCCTACGAGCAGTACTTC. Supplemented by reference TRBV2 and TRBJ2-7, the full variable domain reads EPEVTQTPSHQVTQMGQEVILRCVPISNHLYFYWYRQILGQKVEFLVSFYNNEISEKSEIFDDQFSVERPDGSNFTLKIRSTKLEDSAMYFCASSAGGSYEQYFGPGTRLTVT.

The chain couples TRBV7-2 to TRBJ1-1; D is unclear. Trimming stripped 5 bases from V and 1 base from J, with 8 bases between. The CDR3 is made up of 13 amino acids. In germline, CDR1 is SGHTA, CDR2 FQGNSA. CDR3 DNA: TGTGCCAGCAGCACCCGACGGAACACTGAAGCTTTCTTT. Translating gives CASSTRRNTEAFF.

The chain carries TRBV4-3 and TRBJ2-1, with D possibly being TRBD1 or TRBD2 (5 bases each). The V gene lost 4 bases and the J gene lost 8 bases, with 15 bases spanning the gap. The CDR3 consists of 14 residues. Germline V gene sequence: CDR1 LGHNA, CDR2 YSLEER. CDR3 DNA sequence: TGCGCCAGCAGCCGAGATCCCCCGGGGCATGAGCAGTTCTTC. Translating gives CASSRDPPGHEQFF.

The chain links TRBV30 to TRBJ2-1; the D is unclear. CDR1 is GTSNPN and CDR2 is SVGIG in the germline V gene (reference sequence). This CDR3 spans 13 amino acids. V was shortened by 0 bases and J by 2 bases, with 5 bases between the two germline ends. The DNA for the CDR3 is TGTGCCTGGAGTGTCTCGGCCTACAATGAGCAGTTCTTC. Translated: CAWSVSAYNEQFF.

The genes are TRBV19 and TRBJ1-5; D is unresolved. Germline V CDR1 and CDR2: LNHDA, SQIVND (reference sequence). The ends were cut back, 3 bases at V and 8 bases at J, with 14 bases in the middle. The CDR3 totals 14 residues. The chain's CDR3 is CASSISVGLKPQHF. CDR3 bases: TGTGCCAGTAGTATTTCGGTCGGTCTAAAGCCCCAGCATTTT. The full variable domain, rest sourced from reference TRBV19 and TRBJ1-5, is DGGITQSPKYLFRKEGQNVTLSCEQNLNHDAMYWYRQDPGQGLRLIYYSQIVNDFQKGDIAEGYSVSREKKESFPLTVTSAQKNPTAFYLCASSISVGLKPQHFGDGTRLSIL.